These 4 T cell receptor beta chains share one sample of origin, sequenced in a study of T cell responses to AZD1222 COVID-19 vaccine. The assay was immunoSEQ multiplex PCR, and TCRdb's table has in-frame clones only and misses some. The table records about 67,000 clones, less than 90% of them present only once. Here the sequenced sample was peripheral blood, taken on day 0 of AZD1222 vaccination. Source of these receptors: an adult in good health.

This clone was observed a few times. V is TRBV4-3 and J is TRBJ1-5; D gene unclear. The CDR3 runs 14 residues. Germline V gene data show CDR1 as LGHNA and CDR2 as YSLEER. The V end lost 0 bases, the J end lost 7 bases, and 10 bases lay between the germline ends. CDR3 amino acids: CASSQEAGPQPQHF. CDR3 nucleotide sequence: TGCGCCAGCAGCCAAGAGGCGGGCCCCCAGCCCCAGCATTTT.

This clone was detected only once. The chain joins TRBV5-8 to TRBJ2-2, with TRBD1 matching 9 bases. This CDR3 region has 16 residues. Germline-derived CDR1 and CDR2 are SGHTS and YDEGEE. J lost 2 bases, V lost 0 bases, and 2 bases had no gene match. The CDR3 protein is CASSLGTGDNTGELFF. The CDR3 DNA sequence: TGTGCCAGCAGCTTGGGGACAGGGGACAACACCGGGGAGCTGTTTTTT.

The chain carries TRBV19 and TRBJ1-2; D ambiguous. This CDR3 is 14 amino acids long. Germline values: CDR1 LNHDA, CDR2 SQIVND (reference sequence). The V end lost 4 bases, the J end lost 4 bases, and 13 bases lay between the germline ends. The CDR3 is CASSKEMVSYGYTF. CDR3 DNA sequence: TGTGCCAGTAGTAAAGAGATGGTAAGCTATGGCTACACCTTC.

The V call is TRBV5-1, the J call TRBJ2-2; TRBD1 agrees at 7 bases. CDR3 length equals 18 residues. Germline values: CDR1 SGHRS, CDR2 YFSETQ. J gave up 4 bases and V 4 bases, and 16 bases lay outside the gene matches. The CDR3 region is CASSRLPETGHITGELFF. The CDR3 nucleotides are TGCGCCAGCAGCCGACTACCCGAGACAGGGCACATCACCGGGGAGCTGTTTTTT.